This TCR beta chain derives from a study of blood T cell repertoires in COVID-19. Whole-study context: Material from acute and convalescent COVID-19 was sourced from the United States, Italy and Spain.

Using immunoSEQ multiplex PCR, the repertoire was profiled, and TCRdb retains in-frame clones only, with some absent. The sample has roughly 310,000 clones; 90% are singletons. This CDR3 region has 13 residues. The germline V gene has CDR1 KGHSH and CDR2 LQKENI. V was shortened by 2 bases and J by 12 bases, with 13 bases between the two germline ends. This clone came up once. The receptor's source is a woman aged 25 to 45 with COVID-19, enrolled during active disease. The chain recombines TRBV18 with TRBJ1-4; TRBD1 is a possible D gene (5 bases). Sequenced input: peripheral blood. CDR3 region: CASSPTGDLELFF. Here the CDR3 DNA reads TGTGCCAGCTCACCAACAGGAGACCTAGAACTGTTTTTT.